Listed below are T cell receptor beta chains from one sample, sequenced in a study of a mutant IDH1 vaccine in newly diagnosed glioma. Assay: immunoSEQ multiplex PCR; the TCRdb copy retains only in-frame clones and omits some. The sample contains approximately 36,000 clones, over 85% of which appear only once. The material sequenced was PBMCs, taken from a glioma patient treated with radiotherapy, temozolomide or both. The receptors were gathered from a man aged 18 to 30 with glioma. Each CDR3 is given with its conserved first and last residue. Fields, in order: clone size, J gene, D gene, V gene, CDR3 DNA, CDR3 protein. A D gene is named only where the DNA matches it firmly. The size entry is marked missing in some rows and otherwise reads once, few, many or a size class.

. TRBJ2-3 TRBD2 TRBV28 TGTGCCAGCAGTCGCCAAGCGGGAGGCACAGATACGCAGTATTTT CASSRQAGGTDTQYF
. TRBJ2-2 . TRBV5-4 TGTGCCAGCAGCTTGCTTCGGGGGGCGAGCACCGGGGAGCTGTTTTTT CASSLLRGASTGELFF
. TRBJ2-7 TRBD2 TRBV4-3 TGCGCCAGCAGCCAAGGACTAGCGGGAGCTTTTTACGAGCAGTACTTC CASSQGLAGAFYEQYF
. TRBJ2-1 . TRBV5-1 TGCGCCAGCAGCTTGGATCGGGTAGCGTACAATGAGCAGTTCTTC CASSLDRVAYNEQFF
few TRBJ1-1 . TRBV29-1 TGCAGCGTTCAGAAGTTGAACACTGAAGCTTTCTTT CSVQKLNTEAFF
few TRBJ1-6 . TRBV6-1 TGTACCGTTGGGGTAGGTGATTCACCCCTCCACTTT CTVGVGDSPLHF
. TRBJ1-5 TRBD1 TRBV19 TGTGCCAGTAGTGGGGACAGTAGACAGCCCCAGCATTTT CASSGDSRQPQHF
. TRBJ1-6 . TRBV30 TGTGCCTGGATCGGGTCGGATTCCTATTCGGCCCTCCACTTT CAWIGSDSYSALHF
. TRBJ1-4 . TRBV7-2 TGTGCCAGCAGCCTTCTCCGAAGAACTAATGAAAAACTGTTTTTT CASSLLRRTNEKLFF
. TRBJ2-7 . TRBV29-1 TGCAGCGTTGAAAAGGGGTGGGACCCCTACGAGCAGTACTTC CSVEKGWDPYEQYF
. TRBJ1-1 . TRBV6-1 TGTGCCAGCAGGACCTCGCGAGTTCCCGGCGAAGCTTTCTTT CASRTSRVPGEAFF
. TRBJ1-3 . TRBV9 TGTGCCAGCAGCCCTAACTCAGGGTATGGAAACACCATATATTTT CASSPNSGYGNTIYF
. TRBJ2-3 . TRBV27 TGTGCCAGCAGTCCGCGACTCGGATACGCGCAGTATTTT CASSPRLGYAQYF
. TRBJ2-5 . TRBV7-9 TGTGCCAGCAGTCCCATCTCAGGGAATCAAGAGACCCAGTACTTC CASSPISGNQETQYF
. TRBJ1-5 . TRBV4-1 TGCGCCAGCAGCCTTATGGGGGAGGCAACTGGCAATCAGCCCCAGCATTTT CASSLMGEATGNQPQHF
. TRBJ2-1 . TRBV7-2 TGTGCCAGCAGCTACAGGGATGAGCAGTTCTTC CASSYRDEQFF
. TRBJ1-2 . TRBV5-8 TGTGCCAGCAGCTTCGCCGGAGGGCGCAGCTATGGCTACACCTTC CASSFAGGRSYGYTF
. TRBJ2-7 . TRBV7-9 TGTGCCAGCAGCTTAGAGTGGGTCGGGCAGTACTTC CASSLEWVGQYF
. TRBJ1-2 TRBD1 TRBV30 TGTGCCTGGAGCCTAGGGGCAGGGGGTAGTGGCTACACCTTC CAWSLGAGGSGYTF
. TRBJ2-7 . TRBV4-1 TGCGCCAGCAGCCAAGAGGCAGGACCTTACGAGCAGTACTTC CASSQEAGPYEQYF
. TRBJ1-4 . TRBV18 TGTGCCAGCTCCCTCGCTGGCAGGGACTTCGAAAAACTGTTTTTT CASSLAGRDFEKLFF
. TRBJ1-1 . TRBV5-8 TGTGCCAGCAGCTCCACAGGTAACACTGAAGCTTTCTTT CASSSTGNTEAFF
. TRBJ2-7 TRBD2 TRBV15 TGTGCCACCAGCCGGTGGGGGCTAGCGGGATCCACCGAGCAGTACTTC CATSRWGLAGSTEQYF
. TRBJ1-6 . TRBV15 TGTGCCACCAGCAGAGACAGGGGTAATTCACCCCTCCACTTT CATSRDRGNSPLHF
. TRBJ2-5 TRBD2 TRBV9 TGTGCCAGCAGCGTGGGGGGGGTACAAGAGACCCAGTACTTC CASSVGGVQETQYF
once TRBJ2-3 TRBD1 TRBV6-1 TGTGCCAGCAGTGAAGTGACAGGGGCTAGCACAGATACGCAGTATTTT CASSEVTGASTDTQYF
. TRBJ2-5 . TRBV9 TGTGCCAGCAGCGTAGATCACAGGTTTCAAGAGACCCAGTACTTC CASSVDHRFQETQYF
few TRBJ2-1 TRBD2 TRBV5-6 TGTGCCAGCAGCTTGCCTAGCGGATACAATGAGCAGTTCTTC CASSLPSGYNEQFF
. TRBJ1-3 . TRBV10-3 TGTGCCATCAGGCCCCCCTCTGGAAACACCATATATTTT CAIRPPSGNTIYF
. TRBJ2-3 TRBD2 TRBV9 TGTGCCAGCAGCGTGGGACTAGCGGACACAGATACGCAGTATTTT CASSVGLADTDTQYF
. TRBJ2-2 TRBD1 TRBV7-6 TGTGCCAGCAGCTCTACCCCCGGGACAGTGAACACCGGGGAGCTGTTTTTT CASSSTPGTVNTGELFF
. TRBJ2-5 TRBD2 TRBV5-4 TGTGCCAGCAGCCCGCCTCCCGGGACTAGCGGCCAAGAGACCCAGTACTTC CASSPPPGTSGQETQYF
. TRBJ2-7 . TRBV28 TGTGCCAGCTGGTCGGGCAGCTCCTACGAGCAGTACTTC CASWSGSSYEQYF
once TRBJ1-3 . TRBV7-2 TGTGCCAGCAGCTTGCAGGGAAACACCATATATTTT CASSLQGNTIYF
. TRBJ1-3 . TRBV2 TGTGCCAGCAGACAGGACTCTGGAAACACCATATATTTT CASRQDSGNTIYF
. TRBJ1-2 . TRBV29-1 TGCAACGTCCAAGGGGGGGGAGGCTACACCTTC CNVQGGGGYTF
. TRBJ2-2 . TRBV5-5 TGTGCCAGCAGCGGCACCTCAGGGGACACCGGGGAGCTGTTTTTT CASSGTSGDTGELFF
. TRBJ2-2 TRBD1 TRBV9 TGTGCCAGCAGCGGGAATAGGCAGGGGGACACCGGGGAGCTGTTTTTT CASSGNRQGDTGELFF